This TCR beta chain was sequenced in a study of T cell responses to AZD1222 COVID-19 vaccine. J was trimmed by 5 bases and V by 7 bases; bases with no gene match: 4. Per the germline V gene, CDR1 is SEHNR and CDR2 is FQNEAQ (reference sequence). This CDR3 region has 12 residues. This clone showed up just a few times. The data were produced by immunoSEQ multiplex PCR, yet TCRdb's version contains in-frame clones alone and is incomplete. The sample records about 48,000 clones, 89% being singletons. The rearrangement uses TRBV7-9 and TRBJ1-2, with 7 bases lining up with TRBD1. The source is an adult who received the AZD1222 COVID-19 vaccine. The material was peripheral blood, obtained 28 days after the second AZD1222 dose. The CDR3 nucleotides read TGTGCCAGCAACCAACAGGGGTATGGCTACACCTTC. It encodes CASNQQGYGYTF.